The sequence of this TCR beta chain was determined in a study of T cell responses to AZD1222 COVID-19 vaccine. In germline, CDR1 is ENHRY, CDR2 SYGVKD. The CDR3 has 11 amino acids. Trimming pared 3 bases from V and 7 bases from J, leaving 6 bases between. The protocol was immunoSEQ multiplex PCR, while the TCRdb copy is restricted to in-frame clones and leaves out a portion. The sample carries around 140,000 clones, more than 85% recorded once. This specimen consisted of peripheral blood, obtained 28 days after the second AZD1222 dose. The J gene is TRBJ1-1, the V gene TRBV10-3; D is unresolved. This sequence was found in an adult who received the AZD1222 COVID-19 vaccine. CDR3 in amino acids: CAISDGNEAFF. For the CDR3, the DNA is TGTGCCATCAGTGACGGGAATGAAGCTTTCTTT.